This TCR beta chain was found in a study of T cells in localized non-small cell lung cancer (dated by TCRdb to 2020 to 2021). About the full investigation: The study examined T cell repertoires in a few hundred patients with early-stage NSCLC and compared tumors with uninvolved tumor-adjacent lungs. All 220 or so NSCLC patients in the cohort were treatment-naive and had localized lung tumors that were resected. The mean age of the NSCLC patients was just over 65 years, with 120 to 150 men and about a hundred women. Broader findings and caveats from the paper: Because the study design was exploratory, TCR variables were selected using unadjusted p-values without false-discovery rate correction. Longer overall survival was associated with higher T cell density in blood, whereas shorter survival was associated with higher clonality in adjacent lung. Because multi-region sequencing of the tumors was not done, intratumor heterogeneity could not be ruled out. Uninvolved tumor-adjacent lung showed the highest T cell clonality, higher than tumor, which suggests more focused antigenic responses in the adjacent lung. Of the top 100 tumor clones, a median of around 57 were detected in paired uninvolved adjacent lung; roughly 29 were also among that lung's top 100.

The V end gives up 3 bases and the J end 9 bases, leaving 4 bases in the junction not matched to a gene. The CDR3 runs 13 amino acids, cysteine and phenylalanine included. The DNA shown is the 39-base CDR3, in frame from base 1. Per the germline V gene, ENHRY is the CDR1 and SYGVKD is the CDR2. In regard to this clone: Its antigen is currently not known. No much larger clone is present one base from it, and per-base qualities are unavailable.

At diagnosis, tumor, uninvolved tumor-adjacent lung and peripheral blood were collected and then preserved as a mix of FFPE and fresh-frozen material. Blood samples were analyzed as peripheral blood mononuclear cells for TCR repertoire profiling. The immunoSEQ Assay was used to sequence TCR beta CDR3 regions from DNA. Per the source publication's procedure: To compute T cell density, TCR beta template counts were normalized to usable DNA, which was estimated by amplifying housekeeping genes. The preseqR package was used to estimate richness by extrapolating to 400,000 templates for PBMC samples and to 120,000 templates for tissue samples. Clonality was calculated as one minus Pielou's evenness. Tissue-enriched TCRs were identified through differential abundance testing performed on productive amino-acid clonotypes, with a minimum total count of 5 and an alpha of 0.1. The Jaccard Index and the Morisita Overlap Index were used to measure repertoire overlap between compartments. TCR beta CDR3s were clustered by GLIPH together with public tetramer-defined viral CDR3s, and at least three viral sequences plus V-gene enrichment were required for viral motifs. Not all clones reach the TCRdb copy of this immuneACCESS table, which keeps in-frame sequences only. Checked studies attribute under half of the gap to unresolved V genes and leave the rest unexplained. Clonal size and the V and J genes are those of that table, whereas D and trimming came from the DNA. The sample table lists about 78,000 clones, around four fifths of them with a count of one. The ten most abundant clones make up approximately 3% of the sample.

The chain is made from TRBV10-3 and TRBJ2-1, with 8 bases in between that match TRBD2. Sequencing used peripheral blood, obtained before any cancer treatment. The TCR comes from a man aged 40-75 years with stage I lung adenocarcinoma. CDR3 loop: CAISDGGASEQFF. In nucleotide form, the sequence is TGTGCCATCAGTGACGGGGGGGCCAGTGAGCAGTTCTTC.